This T cell receptor (beta chain) was captured by sequencing in a study of T-cell memory formation after mild COVID-19. Study-wide background: There were largely donor-specific TCR clusters. Study conclusions and caveats: Mostly located in CM and EM were contracting CD4+ clones, with contracting CD8+ clones located in EMRA. Memory cells collected pre-infection included some clones that later responded, suggesting cross-reactive memory joined.

cDNA libraries for TCR alpha and TCR beta, carrying sample barcodes and UMIs, came from 5'RACE with constant-segment primers. TCRdb fed the 5' RACE reads into MiXCR, producing one record per CDR3 protein. The sample holds 500,000 to 550,000 distinct CDR3 sequences; over 20% are singletons and the top ten take under 15%. This clonotype has just a few counts. No antigen is known for it. Sequencing input: PBMCs or a T cell subset sorted from them (not recorded which). This sequence was found in an adult woman who had mild COVID-19 (a few samples of this study predate the infection). Cell type and time point are not known.

CDR3 residues: CASSMRGPISGGYTF. DNA of the CDR3: TGTGCCAGTAGTATGAGGGGACCTATTTCTGGTGGCTACACCTTC. V gene TRBV19 combines with J gene TRBJ1-2; D might be TRBD1 (5 bases). The ends were cut back, 3 bases at V and 7 bases at J, with 18 bases in the middle. The CDR3 totals 15 residues. Looked up from germline, CDR1 is LNHDA and CDR2 is SQIVND (reference sequence). Drawing the rest from reference TRBV19 and TRBJ1-2, the complete variable domain is DGGITQSPKYLFRKEGQNVTLSCEQNLNHDAMYWYRQDPGQGLRLIYYSQIVNDFQKGDIAEGYSVSREKKESFPLTVTSAQKNPTAFYLCASSMRGPISGGYTFGSGTRLTVV.